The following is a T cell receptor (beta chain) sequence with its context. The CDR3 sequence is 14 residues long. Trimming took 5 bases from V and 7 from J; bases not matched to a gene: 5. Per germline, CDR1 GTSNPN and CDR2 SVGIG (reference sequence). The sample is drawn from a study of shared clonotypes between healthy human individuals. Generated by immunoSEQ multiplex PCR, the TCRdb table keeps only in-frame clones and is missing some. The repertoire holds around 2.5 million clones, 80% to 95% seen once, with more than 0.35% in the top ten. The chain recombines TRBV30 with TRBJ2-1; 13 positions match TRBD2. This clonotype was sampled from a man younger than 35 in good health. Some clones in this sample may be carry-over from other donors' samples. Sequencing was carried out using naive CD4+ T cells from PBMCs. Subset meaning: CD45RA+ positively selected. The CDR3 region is CAWAGTSGINEQFF. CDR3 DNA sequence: TGTGCCTGGGCCGGGACTAGCGGGATTAATGAGCAGTTCTTC.